This TCR beta chain derives from a study of cytomegalovirus exposure and HLA in healthy donors. Study information: Earlier results showed approximately 110 million unique TCR beta sequences derived from 150 million to 200 million T cells. Overall study findings and caveats: In a later analysis, HLA-C alleles had the fewest associated TCRs, DRB1 alleles the most. Previously analyzed data showed that most TCR beta V segments were productive at a frequency of about 87% or about 30%.

Looked up from germline, CDR1 is SGHAT and CDR2 is FQNNGV. CDR3 size: 13 residues. V shed 4 bases and J shed 6 bases, with 13 bases lying between them. Notes on this clone: The antigen is undetermined.

Researchers ran the PCR with 60 Vbeta and 13 Jbeta primers. The authors' processing: In a later analysis, of 84 million or so unique beta chains, some 10 million appeared in at least two donors. Some clones are missing from TCRdb's copy, which holds only in-frame ones; the method was immunoSEQ multiplex PCR. That table supplies the V and J calls and clone size; D and trimming were determined from the DNA. This sample carries over 100,000 clones, with approximately 1.6% going to the ten biggest clones. This chain uses TRBV11-2 with TRBJ2-7; weak D call: TRBD1 (6 bases). This receptor was taken from a woman in her thirties or forties in good health and CMV-seropositive. The sequenced sample was PBMCs. The CDR3: CASSSTGFREQYF. CDR3 DNA sequence: TGTGCCAGCAGCTCCACAGGGTTCCGCGAGCAGTACTTC.